This note documents a single T cell receptor beta chain sequence. This CDR3 spans 14 amino acids. V was clipped by 4 bases and J by 5 bases, with 11 bases between them. CDR1 is KGHSH and CDR2 is LQKENI in the germline V gene. In the authors' methods: Nucleated cell counts were estimated from reference gene primer amplification. Using immunoSEQ multiplex PCR, the repertoire was profiled, and TCRdb retains in-frame clones only, with some absent. That table gives V, J and clone size, and the DNA gave D and trimming. The table includes about 160,000 clones, 75% to 90% detected once. These data are taken from a study of blood T cell repertoires in COVID-19. In the study overall: T cells, B-cell-depleted T cells, or PBMCs provided the cDNA or gDNA that served as material.

The TCR comes from a man aged 70-80 years with acute or convalescent COVID-19. The chain recombines TRBV18 with TRBJ1-4; possibly TRBD1 for D (5 bases). Source material: peripheral blood. Written as DNA, the CDR3 is TGTGCCAGCTCACTGGGGCCGTCGAATGAAAAACTGTTTTTT. Encoded protein: CASSLGPSNEKLFF.